The sequence of this T cell receptor beta chain was determined in a study of T cell responses to AZD1222 COVID-19 vaccine (dated by TCRdb to 2020 to 2022). At the level of the whole study: TCR sequencing was performed for more than 230 trial participants, of whom about 200 were given two doses of AZD1222 and around 25 were given two doses of MenACWY control vaccine. Trial participants were enrolled by age into 18-55, 56-69 and 70-plus year subgroups, with approximately 160, 26 and 62 TCR-sequenced participants respectively. Study-wide conclusions, independent of this receptor: No day 14 peak-response samples were available, so repertoires were characterized only after the peak T cell response. The whole spike protein was spanned by vaccine-associated CD4 TCRs, and dominant responses were seen in regions 160-218 and 743-854. After two AZD1222 doses, both the breadth and the depth of spike-specific TCRs were significantly higher than at day 0 and than in MenACWY recipients. The 56-69-year group was small, and its depth increase did not reach significance, likely because of low power. Most participants were white British and females outnumbered males, and the authors suggested that clonal diversity may have been underestimated. Conclusions about previously exposed vaccinees were limited because only 6 or 7 AZD1222 recipients were SARS-CoV-2 seropositive at baseline. Reportedly, close to half of the unique spike-specific TCRs recognized epitopes lying outside the regions that are mutated in the B.1.351 and B.1.1.7 variants.

The CDR3 regions of human TCRbeta chains were analyzed by immunosequencing. Per the original workflow: TCRs in the repertoires were matched against a reference library of SARS-CoV-2-specific TCRs that had been generated with the MIRA antigen-specificity platform. Breadth meant the fraction of unique TCRs that were SARS-CoV-2-associated, whereas depth meant the fraction of total T cells that were SARS-CoV-2-associated. Each spike-specific TCR was assigned to its reactive spike region and to a CD4 or CD8 class using the MIRA data. Log10-transformed breadth and depth values were compared by one-way ANOVA with Sidak's multiple comparisons tests. TCRdb obtained this table from immuneACCESS and retained in-frame rearrangements with V and J assigned. These tables miss some clones; where compared with another copy, unresolved V genes account for less than half of the shortfall, and the remainder is unexplained. D and trimming were read from the DNA, whereas the V and J calls and clone size are those reported in that table. The sample table records roughly 170,000 clones; roughly 92% of these occur just once. Jointly, the top ten make up more than 1.5% of the sample.

This sample's time point label indicates: about 28 days (+/-7) after the second vaccine dose. Because spike-specific TCR depth and breadth did not differ between the two schedules, AZD1222 recipients who got a second dose at roughly 4 weeks were pooled with those who got a second dose at roughly 12 weeks. Vaccinee samples came from UK trials COV001 and COV002, including a single-blind randomized controlled phase 2/3 trial of AZD1222 (ChAdOx1 nCoV-19) in healthy adults. For TCRbeta chain sequencing, PBMC samples were collected from trial participants at day 0 and at day 28 after the second dose. Cut back by 5 bases and 7 bases, the V and J ends lie 14 bases apart. The CDR3 measures 13 amino acids from cysteine to phenylalanine. Just the 39-base CDR3 DNA is kept, in frame starting at base 1. CDR1 and CDR2 (SGHVS, FQNEAQ) derive from the germline V gene. This clone appeared a few times. Its antigen is still unknown. The record has no base qualities; no much larger clone is one base away.

The starting material was peripheral blood, obtained 28 days after the second AZD1222 dose. This receptor was taken from an adult who received the AZD1222 COVID-19 vaccine. The rearrangement combines TRBV7-8 with TRBJ1-2; TRBD1 is a weak D gene call, 6 bases matching. The DNA sequence is TGTGCCAGCAGCCCGGGACAAGGGATTGGCTACACCTTC. Its translation is CASSPGQGIGYTF. Full variable domain (CDR3 extended with the reference TRBV7-8 and TRBJ1-2 proteins): GAGVSQSPRYKVAKRGQDVALRCDPISGHVSLFWYQQALGQGPEFLTYFQNEAQLDKSGLPSDRFFAERPEGSVSTLKIQRTQQEDSAVYLCASSPGQGIGYTFGSGTRLTVV.